A selection of T cell receptor beta chains follows, all from one sample in a study of T-cell reconstitution after alpha-beta-depleted transplantation in children. TCRdb reprocessed the PCR reads with MiXCR, giving one entry per CDR3 protein. The sample consists of nearly 350,000 distinct CDR3 sequences, 15% to 20% of them appearing once. The sequencing used PBMCs, mostly from graft donor cells, collected 360 days after TCRalphabeta/CD19-depleted stem cell transplant. The receptor source for this set is a male patient aged 2-15 years who had a stem cell transplant for acute lymphoblastic leukemia, so the T cells may come from the graft donor. The CDR3 runs from the conserved cysteine through the conserved F or W. D genes are given only for firm matches. The size of a clone is reported for some rows only, either as once, few or many, or as a class for expanded clones.

clone_size: -
v_call: TRBV5-1
j_call: TRBJ2-7
d_call: TRBD2
cdr3_aa: CASSPGLAGGSSYEQYF
cdr3_nt: TGCGCCAGCAGCCCGGGACTAGCGGGAGGAAGCTCCTACGAGCAGTACTTC

clone_size: -
v_call: TRBV28
j_call: TRBJ2-7
d_call: TRBD2
cdr3_aa: CASSHPLLTSGRGFNEQYF
cdr3_nt: TGTGCCAGCAGCCATCCTCTCTTAACTAGCGGGAGAGGCTTCAACGAGCAGTACTTC

clone_size: -
v_call: TRBV6-1
j_call: TRBJ2-1
d_call: -
cdr3_aa: CASWGGYSSYNEQFF
cdr3_nt: TGTGCCAGCTGGGGCGGGTATTCCTCCTACAATGAGCAGTTCTTC

clone_size: -
v_call: TRBV20-1
j_call: TRBJ2-7
d_call: -
cdr3_aa: CSEGGKRTYEQYF
cdr3_nt: TGCAGTGAAGGGGGGAAGCGGACCTACGAGCAGTACTTC

clone_size: few
v_call: TRBV29-1
j_call: TRBJ2-1
d_call: TRBD2
cdr3_aa: CSVEPDRTLARSYNEQFF
cdr3_nt: TGCAGCGTTGAACCTGACCGCACACTAGCGCGCTCCTACAATGAGCAGTTCTTC

clone_size: -
v_call: TRBV25-1
j_call: TRBJ2-1
d_call: TRBD2
cdr3_aa: CASSEWRLAGSSSYNEQFF
cdr3_nt: TGTGCCAGCAGTGAGTGGCGTCTAGCGGGTTCAAGCTCCTACAATGAGCAGTTCTTC

clone_size: -
v_call: TRBV4-3
j_call: TRBJ2-7
d_call: -
cdr3_aa: CASSQKATDSYEQYF
cdr3_nt: TGCGCCAGCAGCCAAAAGGCGACCGACTCCTACGAGCAGTACTTC

clone_size: -
v_call: TRBV5-1
j_call: TRBJ2-5
d_call: -
cdr3_aa: CASSAGRVEETQYF
cdr3_nt: TGCGCCAGCAGCGCGGGACGGGTGGAAGAGACCCAGTACTTC

clone_size: once
v_call: TRBV6-2/TRBV6-3
j_call: TRBJ2-3
d_call: -
cdr3_aa: CASSYADNTQYF
cdr3_nt: TGTGCCAGCAGTTATGCCGACAATACGCAGTATTTT

clone_size: many
v_call: TRBV12-3/TRBV12-4
j_call: TRBJ2-5
d_call: TRBD2
cdr3_aa: CASSVLAGARETQYF
cdr3_nt: TGTGCCAGCAGTGTACTAGCGGGAGCCAGGGAGACCCAGTACTTC

clone_size: -
v_call: TRBV5-1
j_call: TRBJ2-7
d_call: -
cdr3_aa: CASSLGTVGEQYF
cdr3_nt: TGCGCCAGCAGCTTGGGGACAGTCGGGGAGCAGTACTTC

clone_size: -
v_call: TRBV7-7
j_call: TRBJ2-7
d_call: TRBD1
cdr3_aa: CASSFSPRLGQGDEQYF
cdr3_nt: TGTGCTAGCAGCTTCTCTCCGCGCTTGGGACAGGGGGACGAGCAGTACTTC

clone_size: -
v_call: TRBV30
j_call: TRBJ2-3
d_call: -
cdr3_aa: CAWSYLRDTDTQYF
cdr3_nt: TGTGCCTGGAGTTACTTGCGGGACACAGATACGCAGTATTTT

clone_size: -
v_call: TRBV20-1
j_call: TRBJ2-2
d_call: TRBD1
cdr3_aa: CSARVSVEDRANTGELFF
cdr3_nt: TGCAGTGCTAGAGTGAGTGTGGAGGACAGGGCGAACACCGGGGAGCTGTTTTTT

clone_size: few
v_call: TRBV12-3/TRBV12-4
j_call: TRBJ2-5
d_call: -
cdr3_aa: CASSLGHPGLQETQYF
cdr3_nt: TGTGCCAGCAGTTTAGGACACCCCGGGCTCCAAGAGACCCAGTACTTC

clone_size: many
v_call: TRBV7-9
j_call: TRBJ2-7
d_call: -
cdr3_aa: CASSRQSEQYF
cdr3_nt: TGTGCCAGCAGCCGCCAAAGCGAGCAGTACTTC